The 13 T cell receptor beta chains below were found in one sample sequenced in a study of glioma-infiltrating T cells. The iRepertoire nested amplicon-rescue multiplex PCR amplified TCR alpha and beta CDR3s from RNA. One entry per CDR3 protein results from TCRdb running MiXCR on the multiplex PCR reads. Among around 350,000 distinct CDR3 sequences listed, 35% to 45% were seen once. Sequencing was carried out using glioma tissue, nonneoplastic brain tissue, or PBMCs (not recorded which). The receptors originated from a human donor with low-grade glioma or glioblastoma, undergoing nonglioma brain surgery, or in good health (not recorded which).

The V gene is TRBV30, the J gene TRBJ2-7, with 11 bases identical to TRBD1. Trimming took 0 bases from V and 2 from J; bases not matched to a gene: 6. The germline gives CDR1 GTSNPN, CDR2 SVGIG (reference sequence). The CDR3 runs to 16 residues. CDR3 region: CAWSVLPGQGAYEQYF. As DNA, the CDR3 is TGTGCCTGGAGTGTACTGCCGGGACAGGGGGCCTACGAGCAGTACTTC.

This clonotype was detected many times. The chain recombines TRBV20-1 with TRBJ2-5; D perhaps matches TRBD2 (5 bases). Looked up from germline, CDR1 is DFQATT and CDR2 is SNEGSKA (reference sequence). CDR3 length equals 14 residues. Trimming pared 6 bases from V and 5 bases from J, leaving 19 bases between. CDR3: CSAFVTRTGETQYF. CDR3 nucleotides: TGCAGTGCATTTGTTACTAGGACCGGGGAGACCCAGTACTTC.

The chain employs TRBV19 and TRBJ1-5; D not certain. The CDR3 is made up of 15 amino acids. Trimming pared 5 bases from V and 0 bases from J, leaving 11 bases between. Germline CDR1 reads LNHDA; CDR2 reads SQIVND (reference sequence). The CDR3 DNA sequence: TGTGCCAGTAGTCCTTGGCGGTATAGCAATCAGCCCCAGCATTTT. It translates to CASSPWRYSNQPQHF.

Ten or more counts support this clonotype. The chain uses TRBV20-1 and TRBJ1-2; 7 bases are a match to TRBD1. The V gene end was trimmed by 6 bases and the J gene end by 2 bases; junction bases not matched to a gene: 3. The CDR3 extends over 12 amino acids. CDR1 is DFQATT and CDR2 is SNEGSKA in the germline V gene (reference sequence). The CDR3 DNA reads as TGCAGTGCCGGACAGGTGAACTATGGCTACACCTTC. It encodes CSAGQVNYGYTF.

This clonotype was seen a few times. The chain employs TRBV7-3 and TRBJ2-1; the D gene is possibly TRBD1 (5 bases). V shed 6 bases and J shed 0 bases, with 12 bases lying between them. The CDR3 is 15 residues long. CDR1 is SGHTA and CDR2 is FQGTGA in the germline V gene. CDR3 amino acids: CASSQGASSYNEQFF. CDR3 sequence (DNA): TGTGCCAGCAGTCAGGGCGCTAGCTCCTACAATGAGCAGTTCTTC. The complete variable domain, with remaining parts taken from reference TRBV7-3 and TRBJ2-1, reads GAGVSQTPSNKVTEKGKYVELRCDPISGHTALYWYRQSLGQGPEFLIYFQGTGAADDSGLPNDRFFAVRPEGSVSTLKIQRTERGDSAVYLCASSQGASSYNEQFFGPGTRLTVL.

The chain uses TRBV7-3 and TRBJ2-3; D may be TRBD2 (6 bases). The CDR3 extends over 17 amino acids. Germline V gene sequence: CDR1 SGHTA, CDR2 FQGTGA. Deletions cut 1 base from V and 0 bases from J, with 14 bases between. CDR3 sequence: CASSLRFEAGSTDTQYF. The CDR3 DNA is TGTGCCAGCAGCTTAAGGTTTGAAGCGGGTAGCACAGATACGCAGTATTTT. Combining the CDR3 with reference TRBV7-3 and TRBJ2-3 gives the whole variable domain GAGVSQTPSNKVTEKGKYVELRCDPISGHTALYWYRQSLGQGPEFLIYFQGTGAADDSGLPNDRFFAVRPEGSVSTLKIQRTERGDSAVYLCASSLRFEAGSTDTQYFGPGTRLTVL.

The chain recombines TRBV18 with TRBJ2-7; D may be TRBD1 or TRBD2 (5 bases each). V was shortened by 2 bases and J by 0 bases, with 8 bases between the two germline ends. Germline V gene lookup returns CDR1 KGHSH and CDR2 LQKENI. The CDR3 is 14 residues long. CDR3 region: CASSPGTDSYEQYF. The CDR3 DNA is TGTGCCAGCTCACCAGGGACGGACTCCTACGAGCAGTACTTC.

This clonotype has only a few counts. The V call is TRBV7-9, the J call TRBJ1-2; D possibly corresponds to TRBD1 (5 bases). This CDR3 contains 16 residues. V was trimmed by 2 bases and J by 1 base, leaving 14 bases between them. The germline CDR1 and CDR2 sequences are SEHNR and FQNEAQ (reference sequence). CDR3 loop: CASSLPRGGFNYGYTF. For the CDR3, the DNA is TGTGCCAGCAGCTTACCCCGGGGCGGATTTAACTATGGCTACACCTTC.

The table lists this clonotype with a few counts. CDR3 in amino acids: CASTSFEFDNQPQHF. CDR3 nucleotide sequence: TGTGCCAGCACCAGTTTCGAGTTTGACAATCAGCCCCAGCATTTT. The J gene is TRBJ1-5, the V gene TRBV12-3 or TRBV12-4, with D unresolved. The V end lost 7 bases, the J end lost 3 bases, and 16 bases lay between the germline ends. The CDR3 contains 15 residues.

This chain joins TRBV29-1 and TRBJ1-1; D not certain. Germline CDR1 is SQVTM and CDR2 is ANQGSEA. V shed 6 bases and J shed 7 bases, with 15 bases lying between them. The CDR3 sequence is 12 residues long. The CDR3 reads CSVEVGPDEAFF. The CDR3, as DNA: TGCAGCGTAGAGGTGGGCCCCGATGAAGCTTTCTTT.

The chain has TRBV4-3 and TRBJ2-1, with TRBD2 as a possible D gene (6 bases). The CDR3 sequence is 14 residues long. V lost 6 bases, J lost 11 bases, and 20 bases lay in between. The V gene's germline CDR1 is LGHNA and CDR2 YSLEER. CDR3 sequence: CASSHGSLVDKQFF. CDR3 bases: TGCGCCAGCAGTCACGGGAGCCTGGTGGATAAGCAGTTCTTC.

This clonotype showed up just once. One base away lies a much larger clone, so this may be a sequencing read error. The chain employs TRBV28 and TRBJ2-3, with 9 bases identical to TRBD2. The CDR3 covers 13 residues. Trimming at V came to 8 bases and at J to 6 bases, leaving 6 bases not matched to a gene. Germline-derived CDR1 and CDR2 are MDHEN and SYDVKM. CDR3 sequence reads: CASDSGSLDTQYF. The CDR3 nucleotides are TGTGCCAGCGATAGCGGGAGTTTGGATACGCAGTATTTT.

This clonotype was seen many times. The genes are TRBV6-4 and TRBJ1-5; D unclear. Trimming cost V 6 bases and J 2 bases, with 5 bases left between them. The CDR3 loop spans 12 amino acids. Per germline, CDR1 MRHNA and CDR2 SNTAGT. CDR3: CASREGNQPQHF. The CDR3 region has the DNA TGTGCCAGCAGGGAAGGCAATCAGCCCCAGCATTTT.